A single T cell receptor beta chain is shown here with its context. The assay was immunoSEQ multiplex PCR, and TCRdb's table has in-frame clones only and misses some. The repertoire consists of approximately 300,000 clones, with 90% occurring once and the leading ten covering about 7%. The junction had 6 bases not matched to a gene; V was cut back by 3 bases and J by 7 bases. The CDR3 loop spans 16 amino acids. The germline V gene has CDR1 SGDLS and CDR2 YYNGEE. These data are taken from a study of blood T cell repertoires in COVID-19. Study-level background: Acute and convalescent COVID-19 samples came from the United States, Italy and Spain. Sources were T cells, B-cell-depleted T cells, or PBMCs; the material itself was cDNA or gDNA.

Followed longitudinally, the Seattle patients had been enrolled during active infection. The sequence was collected from a woman aged 30 to 39 with COVID-19, enrolled during active disease. The sequencing input was peripheral blood. The chain has TRBV9 and TRBJ2-1; 14 nucleotides align to TRBD2. The CDR3 nucleotides read TGTGCCAGCAGCGGCGGGACTAGCGGGAGCTGGAATGAGCAGTTCTTC. This gives the protein CASSGGTSGSWNEQFF.